A single sample gave rise to the 16 T cell receptor beta chains below, sequenced in a study of blood T cell repertoires in COVID-19. The protocol was immunoSEQ multiplex PCR, while the TCRdb copy is restricted to in-frame clones and leaves out a portion. This table holds around 310,000 clones, just under 90% found once. Sequenced sample: PBMCs or T cells enriched from blood (not recorded which). These receptor sequences come from a young woman who had recovered from COVID-19.

CDR3 sequence: CASSLNAGTGLRVSTF. DNA for the CDR3: TGCGCCAGCAGCCTAAATGCCGGGACAGGGCTTCGGGTTAGTACCTTC. The chain links TRBV4-3 to TRBJ1-2, with 9 bases lining up with TRBD1. The germline CDR1 and CDR2 sequences are LGHNA and YSLEER. Trimming at V came to 4 bases and at J to 14 bases, leaving 20 bases not matched to a gene. This CDR3 has 16 amino acids.

The chain employs TRBV7-9 and TRBJ1-3; 9 nucleotides align to TRBD1. Germline V gene data show CDR1 as SEHNR and CDR2 as FQNEAQ (reference sequence). CDR3 size: 16 residues. The V gene end was trimmed by 3 bases and the J gene end by 7 bases; junction bases not matched to a gene: 10. The CDR3 loop reads CASSFDRGFRDNTIYF. The CDR3, as DNA: TGTGCCAGCAGCTTTGACAGGGGGTTTCGTGATAACACCATATATTTT.

The gene calls are TRBV28 and TRBJ1-2, with 7 nucleotides matching TRBD1. Germline lookup yields CDR1 MDHEN and CDR2 SYDVKM. The J segment lost 0 bases and the V segment lost 3 bases, leaving 7 bases of the junction unmatched. The CDR3 runs to 16 residues. This CDR3 reads CASSFSGTAANYGYTF. The CDR3 bases are TGTGCCAGCAGTTTTTCAGGGACAGCGGCTAACTATGGCTACACCTTC.

The chain recombines TRBV27 with TRBJ1-5, with 10 bases matching TRBD1. Germline assignment: CDR1 MNHEY and CDR2 SMNVEV (reference sequence). This CDR3 contains 16 residues. V lost 2 bases to trimming and J lost 3 bases; unmatched junction nucleotides: 4. DNA of the CDR3: TGTGCCAGCAGTTTAAGGGGACAGGGGAACAATCAGCCCCAGCATTTT. Protein product: CASSLRGQGNNQPQHF.

This CDR3 is CASSAAGGPFNEQFF. CDR3 DNA: TGTGCCAGCAGCGCAGCGGGAGGGCCCTTCAATGAGCAGTTCTTC. The chain couples TRBV9 to TRBJ2-1, with TRBD2 matching over 10 bases. Germline-derived CDR1 and CDR2 are SGDLS and YYNGEE. V dropped 3 bases and J dropped 6; count of bases not matched to a gene: 6. The CDR3 contains 15 residues.

This clone was counted only a few times. The chain joins TRBV11-2 to TRBJ1-5; TRBD1 matches 7 bases. This CDR3 spans 17 amino acids. CDR1 is SGHAT, CDR2 FQNNGV, per germline. Losses at the gene ends were 5 bases for V and 5 bases for J; bases not matched to a gene: 15. The CDR3 here is CASSLTSDRDEDQPQHF. DNA of the CDR3: TGTGCCAGCAGCCTAACGTCAGACAGGGATGAAGATCAGCCCCAGCATTTT.

This chain links TRBV19 with TRBJ2-1; unclear D gene. The CDR3 is 13 residues long. The V end was cut by 5 bases, the J end by 14 bases, with 19 bases between. Germline V CDR1 and CDR2: LNHDA, SQIVND (reference sequence). The CDR3 sequence: CASSFLIFAEEFF. The CDR3 DNA is TGTGCCAGTAGTTTTTTGATCTTTGCAGAAGAGTTCTTC.

The chain links TRBV12-3 or TRBV12-4 to TRBJ2-7; TRBD2 might be the D (5 bases). This CDR3 is built from 12 residues. With 6 bases removed from V and 5 bases from J, the gap between germline ends came to 11 bases. This CDR3 reads CASSVPGNEQYF. DNA of the CDR3: TGTGCCAGCAGCGTCCCGGGAAACGAGCAGTACTTC.

The chain joins TRBV10-3 to TRBJ2-1; D may be TRBD2 (6 bases). Trimming stripped 0 bases from V and 8 bases from J, with 29 bases between. This CDR3 is built from 20 residues. The V gene's germline CDR1 is ENHRY and CDR2 SYGVKD. CDR3 in DNA: TGTGCCATCAGTGAGTCGTTTCTATTCCTCTTGCGGGAAGCTTCGGATGAGCAGTTCTTC. As protein: CAISESFLFLLREASDEQFF.

The V call is TRBV6-5, the J call TRBJ1-2; 8 bases align to TRBD1. The junction had 10 bases not matched to a gene; V was cut back by 6 bases and J by 4 bases. The CDR3 has 15 residues. Germline CDR1 MNHEY, CDR2 SVGAGI. The CDR3 here is CASRSTGQGFYGYTF. The CDR3 DNA sequence: TGTGCCAGCAGGTCTACCGGACAGGGCTTCTATGGCTACACCTTC.

This chain joins TRBV11-3 and TRBJ2-7, with TRBD2 matching over 7 bases. The CDR3 sequence is 13 residues long. Germline lookup yields CDR1 SGHNT and CDR2 YENEEA. V dropped 5 bases and J dropped 3; count of bases not matched to a gene: 4. The CDR3 DNA reads TGTGCCAGCAGCCTGGGGAGGGGCTACGAGCAGTACTTC. It specifies CASSLGRGYEQYF.

V gene TRBV11-2 combines with J gene TRBJ2-3, with 7 bases that match TRBD1. The CDR3 contains 15 residues. Germline V lookup: CDR1 SGHAT, CDR2 FQNNGV. The junction had 8 bases not matched to a gene; V was cut back by 5 bases and J by 3 bases. CDR3 region: CASSPFDRVTDTQYF. CDR3 sequence (DNA): TGTGCCAGCAGCCCATTTGACAGGGTGACAGATACGCAGTATTTT. The variable domain in full, with the rest retrieved from reference TRBV11-2 and TRBJ2-3, is EAGVAQSPRYKIIEKRQSVAFWCNPISGHATLYWYQQILGQGPKLLIQFQNNGVVDDSQLPKDRFSAERLKGVDSTLKIQPAKLEDSAVYLCASSPFDRVTDTQYFGPGTRLTVL.

The chain couples TRBV9 to TRBJ2-5; D is perhaps TRBD2 (5 bases). From germline, CDR1 is SGDLS and CDR2 YYNGEE. The CDR3 totals 15 residues. V was clipped by 0 bases and J by 7 bases, with 16 bases between them. CDR3 in DNA: TGTGCCAGCAGCGTAGACTCCCAGCTCGGAGGGACCCAGTACTTC. Encoded protein: CASSVDSQLGGTQYF.

The V call is TRBV7-8, the J call TRBJ2-1; 8 bases align to TRBD2. From germline, CDR1 is SGHVS and CDR2 FQNEAQ. The CDR3 is 16 residues long. J lost 4 bases, V lost 4 bases, and 9 bases had no gene match. DNA for the CDR3: TGTGCCAGCAGCTCCCTAAGACTAGCGCCTTACAATGAGCAGTTCTTC. Protein: CASSSLRLAPYNEQFF.

The J gene is TRBJ1-6, the V gene TRBV28; 11 bases match TRBD1. The germline gives CDR1 MDHEN, CDR2 SYDVKM. The CDR3 is 16 amino acids. The V and J ends lost 6 bases and 7 bases, in that order; junction bases with no gene match: 8. The CDR3 reads CASRRTGGIINSPLHF. For the CDR3, the DNA is TGTGCCAGCAGAAGGACAGGGGGCATCATCAATTCACCCCTCCACTTT. Full variable domain (rest looked up from reference TRBV28 and TRBJ1-6): DVKVTQSSRYLVKRTGEKVFLECVQDMDHENMFWYRQDPGLGLRLIYFSYDVKMKEKGDIPEGYSVSREKKERFSLILESASTNQTSMYLCASRRTGGIINSPLHFGNGTRLTVT.

This clone was seen a few times. V usage is TRBV12-3 or TRBV12-4 and J usage is TRBJ2-6, with D unresolved. There are 13 residues in the CDR3. V gave up 6 bases and J gave up 1 base, with 4 bases separating them. CDR3 sequence (DNA): TGTGCCAGCAGCCCTTCTGGGGCCAACGTCCTGACTTTC. As protein: CASSPSGANVLTF.